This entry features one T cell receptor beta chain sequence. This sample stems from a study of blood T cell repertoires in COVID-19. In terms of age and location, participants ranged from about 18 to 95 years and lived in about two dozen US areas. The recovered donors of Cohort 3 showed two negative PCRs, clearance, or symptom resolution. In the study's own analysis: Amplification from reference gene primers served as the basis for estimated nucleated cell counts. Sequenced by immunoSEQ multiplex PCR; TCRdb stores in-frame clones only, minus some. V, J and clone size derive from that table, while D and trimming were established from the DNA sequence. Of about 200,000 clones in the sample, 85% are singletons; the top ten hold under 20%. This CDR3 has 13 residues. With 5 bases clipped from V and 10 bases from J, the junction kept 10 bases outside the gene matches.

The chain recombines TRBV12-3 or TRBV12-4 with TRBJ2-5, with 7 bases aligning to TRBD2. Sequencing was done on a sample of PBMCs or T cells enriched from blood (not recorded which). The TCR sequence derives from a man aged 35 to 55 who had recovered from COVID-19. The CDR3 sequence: CASSPGGLTVQYF. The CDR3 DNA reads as TGTGCCAGCAGTCCGGGGGGACTCACCGTCCAGTACTTC.